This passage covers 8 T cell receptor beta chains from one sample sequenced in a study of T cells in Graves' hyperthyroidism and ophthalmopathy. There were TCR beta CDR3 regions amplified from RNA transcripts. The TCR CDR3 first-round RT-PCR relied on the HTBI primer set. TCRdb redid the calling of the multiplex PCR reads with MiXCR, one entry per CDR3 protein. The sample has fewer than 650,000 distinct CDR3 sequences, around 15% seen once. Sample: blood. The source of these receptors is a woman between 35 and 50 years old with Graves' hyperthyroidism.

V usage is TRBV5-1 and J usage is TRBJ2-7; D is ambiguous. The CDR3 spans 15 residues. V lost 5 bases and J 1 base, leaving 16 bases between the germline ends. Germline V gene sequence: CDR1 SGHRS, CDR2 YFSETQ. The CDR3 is CASRRLPLTSYEQYF. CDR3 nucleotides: TGCGCCAGCAGAAGGTTACCATTAACTTCCTACGAGCAGTACTTC.

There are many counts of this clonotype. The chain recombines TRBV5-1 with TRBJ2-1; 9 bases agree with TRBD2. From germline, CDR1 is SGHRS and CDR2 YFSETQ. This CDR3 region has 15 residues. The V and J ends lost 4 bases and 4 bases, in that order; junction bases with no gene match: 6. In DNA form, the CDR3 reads TGCGCCAGCAGCGAGATGACTAGCGGTTACAATGAGCAGTTCTTC. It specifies CASSEMTSGYNEQFF.

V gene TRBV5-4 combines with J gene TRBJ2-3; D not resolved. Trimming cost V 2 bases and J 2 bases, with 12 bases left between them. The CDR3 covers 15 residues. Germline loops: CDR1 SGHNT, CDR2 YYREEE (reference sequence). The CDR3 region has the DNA TGTGCCAGCAGCTTTGGGTCTAGGGTCACAGATACGCAGTATTTT. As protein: CASSFGSRVTDTQYF. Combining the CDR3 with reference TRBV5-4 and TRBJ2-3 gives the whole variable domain ETGVTQSPTHLIKTRGQQVTLRCSSQSGHNTVSWYQQALGQGPQFIFQYYREEENGRGNFPPRFSGLQFPNYSSELNVNALELDDSALYLCASSFGSRVTDTQYFGPGTRLTVL.

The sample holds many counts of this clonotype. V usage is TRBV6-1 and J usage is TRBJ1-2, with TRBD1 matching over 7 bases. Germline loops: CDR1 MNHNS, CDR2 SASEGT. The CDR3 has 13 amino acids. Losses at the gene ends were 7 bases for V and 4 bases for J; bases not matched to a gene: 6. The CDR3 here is CASTKTGSYGYTF. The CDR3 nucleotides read TGTGCCAGCACCAAGACAGGGAGCTATGGCTACACCTTC.

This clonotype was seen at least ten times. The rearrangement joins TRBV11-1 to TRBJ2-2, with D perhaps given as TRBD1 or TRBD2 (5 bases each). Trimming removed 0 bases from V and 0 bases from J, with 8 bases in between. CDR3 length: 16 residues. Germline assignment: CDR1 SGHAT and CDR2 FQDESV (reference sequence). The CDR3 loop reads CASSLAGTSNTGELFF. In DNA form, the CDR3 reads TGTGCCAGCAGCTTAGCCGGGACGTCGAACACCGGGGAGCTGTTTTTT.

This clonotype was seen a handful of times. CDR3 loop: CASSQDRPGRFYEQYF. The CDR3 region has the DNA TGTGCCAGCAGCCAAGATCGGCCAGGGAGATTCTACGAGCAGTACTTC. This rearrangement joins TRBV3-1 to TRBJ2-7; TRBD1 or TRBD2 may be the D gene (5 bases each). CDR1 is LGHDT, CDR2 YNNKEL, per germline (reference sequence). Deletions cut 0 bases from V and 3 bases from J, with 15 bases between. The length of the CDR3 is 16 residues.

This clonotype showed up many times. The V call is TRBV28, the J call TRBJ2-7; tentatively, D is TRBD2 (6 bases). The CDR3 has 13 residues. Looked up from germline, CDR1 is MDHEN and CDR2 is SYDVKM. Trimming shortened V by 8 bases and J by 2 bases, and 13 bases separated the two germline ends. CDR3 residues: CASRENPAYEQYF. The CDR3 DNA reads TGTGCCAGCCGGGAGAATCCGGCCTACGAGCAGTACTTC.

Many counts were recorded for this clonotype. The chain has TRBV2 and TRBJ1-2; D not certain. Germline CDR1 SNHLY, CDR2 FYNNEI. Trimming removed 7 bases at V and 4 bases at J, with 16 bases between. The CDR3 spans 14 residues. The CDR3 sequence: CASIGTETVYGYTF. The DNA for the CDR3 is TGTGCCAGCATTGGAACAGAAACCGTCTATGGCTACACCTTC.